This paragraph reports one T cell receptor (beta chain). No antigen is known for it. Base qualities were left out, and no much larger clone turns up one base away. The time point label on this specimen signifies: about 28 days (+/-7) after the second vaccine dose. AZD1222 recipients given second doses at about 4 weeks or at about 12 weeks were pooled, since spike-specific TCR depth and breadth were not found to differ between the two schedules. The vaccinee samples were drawn from two UK trials, COV001 and COV002, one of which was a single-blind randomized controlled phase 2/3 trial testing AZD1222 (ChAdOx1 nCoV-19) in healthy adults. For TCRbeta chain sequencing, PBMC samples were collected from trial participants at day 0 and at day 28 after the second dose. The CDR3 regions of human TCRbeta chains were subjected to immunosequencing. As for the original processing: Repertoire TCRs were matched against a reference library of SARS-CoV-2-specific TCRs generated with the MIRA antigen-specificity platform. Breadth was defined as the fraction of unique TCRs that were SARS-CoV-2-associated, and depth was defined as the fraction of total T cells that were SARS-CoV-2-associated. Using the MIRA data, every spike-specific TCR was mapped to the spike region that the TCR reacted to and assigned to either a CD4 or a CD8 class. Log10-transformed breadth and depth values were compared by one-way ANOVA with Sidak's multiple comparisons tests. Entries here come from immuneACCESS through TCRdb and include only in-frame sequences with V and J called. Some clones fail to appear in such tables; in the studies checked, an unresolved V gene covers under half of the shortfall, and the cause of the remainder is unknown. V and J calls and clone size follow that table, whereas D and trimming were derived from the DNA. Recorded for this sample are about 100,000 clones; over 75% of them occurred a single time. Over 2% of the sample comes from the top ten.

This specimen comes from a study of T cell responses to AZD1222 COVID-19 vaccine (dated by TCRdb to 2020 to 2023). In terms of the full investigation: TCR sequencing covered some 240 trial participants: 207 given two doses of AZD1222 and 26 given two doses of MenACWY control vaccine. Trial participants were enrolled into age subgroups of 18-55, 56-69 and 70-plus years, which contained roughly 140, 27 and 60 TCR-sequenced participants, respectively. The investigation overall reported the following: A significant rise in spike-specific TCR breadth and depth was observed after two AZD1222 doses relative to day 0 and relative to MenACWY recipients. Nearly half of unique spike-specific TCRs reportedly recognized epitopes outside regions mutated in the B.1.351 and B.1.1.7 variants. The 56-69-year group was small, and its depth increase did not reach significance, likely because of low power. Conclusions about previously exposed vaccinees are limited, since just a handful of AZD1222 recipients were seropositive for SARS-CoV-2 at baseline. Participants were mostly white British, with more females than males. The authors suggested clonal diversity may have been underestimated. Because no day 14 peak-response samples were available, repertoires were characterized only after the peak T cell response. The whole spike protein was spanned by vaccine-associated CD4 TCRs, and dominant responses were seen in regions 160-218 and 743-854.

The CDR3 measures 15 amino acids from cysteine to phenylalanine. CDR3 DNA is the only sequence kept; it has 45 bases, read in frame from the first base. CDR1 is given as GTSNPN and CDR2 as SVGIG, both from the germline V gene (reference sequence). For this chain, trimming is 2 bases at the V end and 1 base at the J end, and the number of junction bases without a gene match is 6. Recombination joined TRBV30 with TRBJ1-1, with 8 central nucleotides matching TRBD1. The source was peripheral blood, collected 28 days after the second AZD1222 dose. The receptor's source is an adult who received the AZD1222 COVID-19 vaccine. This receptor carries the CDR3 CAWSITQGGNTEAFF. In nucleotides, the sequence is TGTGCCTGGAGTATAACACAGGGGGGGAACACTGAAGCTTTCTTT.